Detailed here is one TCR beta chain. This clone was seen just once. Its antigen is currently not known. No per-base quality is available; no much larger clone lies one base away. This sample is drawn from a study of cytomegalovirus exposure and HLA in healthy donors (dated by TCRdb to about 2017). About the study as a whole: According to an earlier analysis of several hundred of the donors, 150 million to 200 million T cells yielded 117 million unique TCR beta sequences and approximately 280 Gb of sequence data. Among about 410 genotyped donors of the cohort, an average of about 240,000 unique TCR beta nucleotide sequences was sequenced per donor, of which about 19% were non-productive. The number of typed donors differed by locus: about 629-630 for A, B, C, DRB1 and DQB1; roughly 510 for DQA1; 606 for DPA1; and 450 to 480 for DPB1. The study profiled the T cell repertoires of more than 500 subjects by immunosequencing and related them to cytomegalovirus serostatus. Class I and class II HLA loci were covered by the typing at four-digit resolution. Four to six DR-DQ haplotypes were handled as single units for association and clustering because linkage in the cohort was strong. The later analysis used no new phenotypic data to find candidate immune exposures, relying instead on TCR beta sequences and their occurrence across donors. A later analysis re-examined previously published TCR beta repertoires from hundreds of donors and added high-resolution HLA genotyping to investigate patterns of TCR occurrence. Roughly 300 gigabases of sequencing data and approximately 93 million unique TCR sequences were included in an early release covering about 700 HLA-typed donors. The study aimed to test whether signatures of past pathogen exposure could be identified by cataloging public T cell receptors. Besides the first cohort of hundreds of subjects, a separate validation cohort made up of 120 different subjects was used. The study combined high-throughput TCR immunosequencing, statistical association of individual TCRs with disease status, and machine learning to predict cytomegalovirus infection status. In a later genetic analysis, genome-wide SNP genotypes for about three fifths of the roughly 670 donors were used, and that subset was treated as a discovery cohort. All discovery cohort repertoires had been generated on a single sequencing platform. An earlier analysis of more than 450 of the donors used high-throughput TCR beta sequencing to judge whether each TCR beta V gene segment behaved as functional or pseudogenic. Of the roughly 410 genotyped donors, approximately 80% were placed in the genetic ancestry cluster associated with self-reported Caucasian donors. Alongside the repertoire data, information on donor age, sex, ethnicity and CMV serostatus was compiled.

The cohort consisted of hundreds of healthy bone marrow donors. At the time of sampling, all cohort members were nominally healthy, though unrecorded immune exposures were likely present. The donor tested CMV seropositive and was one of the 289 seropositive cohort members. Every donor gave a peripheral blood sample, and the peripheral blood mononuclear cells from that sample were used for TCR beta sequencing. The Qiagen DNeasy Blood Extraction Kit was used to extract genomic DNA from the blood cell samples. Library prep was done by the immunoSEQ multiplex PCR assay. For the multiplex PCR, a mixture combining 60 forward primers for TCR Vbeta segments and 13 reverse primers for TCR Jbeta segments was used. A multiplex PCR assay on genomic DNA amplified the CDR3 region of rearranged TCR beta genes. The amplified TCR beta libraries were sequenced on the Illumina HiSeq System as 87-base-pair reads. In the original analysis: Across the 700 or so repertoires, a later analysis counted 60 million to 90 million unique TCR beta chains, around 10 million of which were shared by at least two donors. Raw reads were error-corrected and collapsed into unique sequences by a nearest-neighbor algorithm in which closely related sequences were merged to remove PCR and sequencing errors. Alignment of CDR3 sequences to IMGT reference sequences was used to assign V, D and J gene segments. For a sequence to be retained, at least a six-nucleotide match to both a V gene segment and a J gene segment was required. Rearrangements were called productive when the CDR3 lacked stop codons and stayed in frame with V and J; all others were non-productive. Following IMGT convention, CDR3 was defined as the stretch from the second conserved V-encoded cysteine to the conserved J-encoded phenylalanine. The earlier analysis of about 610 of the donors excluded sequences that lacked an unambiguous match to a single V gene segment. In an earlier analysis of approximately 610 of the donors, V segments were called functional above 56.7% productive rearrangements and were called segregating when the between-donor standard deviation exceeded 5%. A statistical classification framework was developed to diagnose cytomegalovirus status using the catalog of TCR beta chain sequences. A later analysis assigned V and J genes by comparing TCR nucleotide sequences with IMGT/GENE-DB human TR gene sequences. The TCRdist pipeline was used in a later analysis to assign CDR3 sequences and most-parsimonious VDJ recombination scenarios. In a later analysis, each TCR beta chain was defined by its CDR3 amino acid sequence together with its V-gene family, and reads without a unique V-gene family were excluded. To address suspected cross-contamination and a sequencing artifact, a later analysis removed a few hundred highly shared, low-generation-probability nucleotide sequences. In a later analysis, a clonal expansion index was calculated for each public chain from normalized within-repertoire ranks of inferred template counts. Generation probabilities in a later analysis came from a VDJ recombination model fitted to out-of-frame rearrangements, and those results were checked against IGoR. Hypergeometric tests were used in a later analysis to score TCR-TCR, TCR-HLA and TCR-CMV co-occurrence, with a repertoire-size bias correction applied to the TCR pairs. A later analysis estimated false discovery rates by permuting HLA or CMV assignments 20 times. A later analysis grouped co-occurring TCRs with DBSCAN, adding TCRdist sequence similarity when clustering within HLA-allele-positive subsets. Co-occurrence clustering excluded repertoires with fewer than 30,000 or more than 120,000 public chains, plus five with anomalous nucleotide sharing. TCRdb limited this immuneACCESS table to in-frame rearrangements with V and J called. A share of clones is missing; checked studies link under half to unresolved V genes, and the rest is unexplained. That table furnishes V, J and clone size, whereas the DNA furnished D and trimming. The sample contains about 130,000 clones, more than 60% of them found a single time. The ten largest clones add up to 2.1% of the sample.

V and J are truncated by 6 bases and 5 bases respectively, leaving an intervening sequence of 21 bases. As encoded in the germline V gene, CDR1 is SNHLY while CDR2 is FYNNEI. The CDR3 runs 16 residues from the cysteine to the phenylalanine. Kept here is only the CDR3 DNA, which spans 48 bases and is read in frame from base 1. Here is what the overall study found, with its caveats: A later genetic analysis reported fewer N-insertions in productive TCRs among donors in an Asian-associated ancestry cluster than the approximately 700-donor mean. The sequencing pipeline was judged likely to have produced a cluster of highly shared sequence variants as a technical artifact. An earlier analysis of 450 to 750 of the donors showed that most TCR beta V segments appeared in productive rearrangements either about 87% or about 30% of the time, which broadly matched IMGT annotations. An association between a missense DCLRE1C variant and V-gene and J-gene trimming of TCR beta chains was found in a later genetic analysis and replicated in an independent cohort. HLA typing was unavailable for some donors at each locus, so association tests used only the typed subset. Immune exposure information for the cohort was limited to CMV serostatus. Because counts were too low, fewer than 20 rarely observed V segments, including chromosome 9 orphons, were excluded from the earlier analysis of under 650 of the donors. According to a later analysis, TCR association rates differed among HLA loci, with DRB1 alleles showing the most associated TCRs and HLA-C alleles showing the fewest. The authors suggested that the approach could potentially be generalized to other disease states and immunological phenotypes. Some IMGT-functional V segments, including TRBV6-2 and TRBV6-3, could not be distinguished by the 87-base-pair reads and were therefore excluded. Roughly uniform sequencing depth across donors was assumed in presence/absence analyses, although this assumption may not hold. A few of the identified cytomegalovirus-associated TCR beta chains were confirmed in vitro to be specific for cytomegalovirus antigens. In a later analysis, HLA-associated TCR beta chains showed more clonal expansion and lower generation probabilities than non-associated chains that were equally common. Linkage disequilibrium might explain the correlated functional status among segregating V segments, but an unknown experimental factor could not be excluded. A further reported finding was that TCR beta sequences accurately predicted the HLA-A and HLA-B alleles for most subjects in the first cohort. The study listed approximately 150 TCR beta chains as associated with cytomegalovirus. In a later analysis, several top co-occurrence clusters were reported to appear linked to parvovirus B19, influenza, CMV and Epstein-Barr virus. Cytomegalovirus status was reported to be diagnosed by the classifier with high specificity and sensitivity in both the original and validation cohorts. Specific HLA alleles were associated with 15,000 to 20,000 TCR beta sequences at a false discovery rate of 0.05 in a later analysis. Most TCR sequences were observed very rarely across donors, whereas some public TCRs were present in many individuals. Assigning TCR associations to individual alleles was difficult when HLA alleles, especially DR and DQ, strongly co-occurred. Most CMV-associated TCR beta chains appeared to be HLA-restricted in a later analysis, and the HLA associations seemed to be driven largely by CMV exposure. The cohort was sequenced for TCR beta chains only, and without alpha or paired-chain data the features that could be detected were limited.

The sequenced sample was PBMCs. This clonotype was sampled from a woman between 35 and 50 years old in good health and CMV-seropositive. This receptor chain uses TRBV2 and TRBJ2-3, and possibly TRBD1, on 8 matching bases. CDR3 region: CASRGGKDRVRDTQYF. The base sequence is TGTGCCAGCAGGGGGGGGAAGGACAGGGTGAGAGATACGCAGTATTTT.